The 21 T cell receptor beta chains presented below share a single source sample, sequenced in a study of cytomegalovirus exposure and HLA in healthy donors (TCRdb year 2017). The library was made by the immunoSEQ multiplex PCR assay. A mixture of 60 forward primers for TCR Vbeta segments and 13 reverse primers for TCR Jbeta segments was used in the multiplex PCR. TCRdb limited this immuneACCESS table to in-frame rearrangements with V and J called. A share of clones is missing; checked studies link under half to unresolved V genes, and the rest is unexplained. For this sample the table gives 85,000 to 130,000 clones, of which approximately 80% were detected only once. The ten largest clones take up roughly 3.7% of the sample. Material for sequencing was PBMCs. The receptors were sampled from a man in his 60s in good health and CMV-seronegative.

The J gene is TRBJ1-1, the V gene TRBV10-1, with D hard to call. Germline CDR1 reads WNHNN; CDR2 reads SYGVQD (reference sequence). V shed 8 bases and J shed 8 bases, with 9 bases lying between them. This CDR3 contains 10 residues. DNA for the CDR3: TGCGCCAGCCCTGGGGAGGAAGCTTTCTTT. It specifies CASPGEEAFF.

This chain uses TRBV7-9 with TRBJ1-4, with TRBD1 identical over 11 bases. CDR3 length: 15 residues. Germline assignment: CDR1 SEHNR and CDR2 FQNEAQ (reference sequence). The ends lost 3 bases at V and 4 bases at J; junction bases unmatched: 1. The CDR3 region is CASSLGQGVNEKLFF. In nucleotides, the CDR3 is TGTGCCAGCAGCTTGGGACAGGGGGTTAATGAAAAACTGTTTTTT.

V usage is TRBV6-6 and J usage is TRBJ2-3; D remains unclear. Germline V gene data show CDR1 as MNHNY and CDR2 as SVGAGI (reference sequence). The CDR3 runs to 14 residues. V was trimmed by 8 bases and J by 0 bases, leaving 12 bases between them. The CDR3 loop is CASGKPASTDTQYF. CDR3 sequence (DNA): TGTGCCAGCGGTAAGCCCGCGAGCACAGATACGCAGTATTTT.

CDR3 sequence (DNA): TGTGCCAGCAGTACGATACAGAACACTGAAGCTTTCTTT. Translation gives CASSTIQNTEAFF. The V call is TRBV6-6, the J call TRBJ1-1; D is undetermined. The length of the CDR3 is 13 residues. V shed 5 bases and J shed 1 base, with 8 bases lying between them. Germline CDR1 reads MNHNY; CDR2 reads SVGAGI (reference sequence).

The chain has TRBV6-1 and TRBJ2-3; 9 bases are a match to TRBD1. In germline, CDR1 is MNHNS, CDR2 SASEGT. CDR3 size: 16 residues. V shed 4 bases and J 4 bases; nucleotides not matched to a gene: 9. The CDR3 region is CASSARTGALSDTQYF. As DNA, the CDR3 is TGTGCCAGCAGTGCTCGGACAGGGGCCTTGTCAGATACGCAGTATTTT.

Only a few counts were recorded for this clone. The CDR3 region has the DNA TGCGCCAGCACCTTAAGCGGGGGGCGCGACAATGAGCAGTTCTTC. Protein product: CASTLSGGRDNEQFF. This chain links TRBV5-1 with TRBJ2-1; 9 bases fit TRBD2. Trimming took 6 bases from V and 5 from J; bases not matched to a gene: 9. This CDR3 has 15 amino acids. Germline V gives CDR1 SGHRS, CDR2 YFSETQ.

This rearrangement joins TRBV6-6 to TRBJ2-5, with 14 bases identical to TRBD2. CDR1 is MNHNY, CDR2 SVGAGI, per germline (reference sequence). The length of the CDR3 is 15 residues. The V segment lost 6 bases and the J segment 4 bases; nucleotides outside the gene matches: 4. The CDR3 bases are TGTGCCAGCAGACGACTAGCGGGGGGGCTAGAGACCCAGTACTTC. Translating gives CASRRLAGGLETQYF.

V gene TRBV28 combines with J gene TRBJ1-5; possibly TRBD1 for D (6 bases). The germline V and J ends were trimmed by 7 bases and 2 bases, with 15 bases remaining between them. The CDR3 totals 15 residues. The germline CDR1 and CDR2 sequences are MDHEN and SYDVKM. In DNA, the CDR3 is TGTGCCAGCACCGACAGGCTAGGGGGCAATCAGCCCCAGCATTTT. This gives the protein CASTDRLGGNQPQHF.

The chain employs TRBV4-1 and TRBJ2-5; D gene unclear. Trimming removed 5 bases from V and 5 bases from J, with 12 bases in between. Germline CDR1 and CDR2: MGHRA and YSYEKL. CDR3 size: 13 residues. CDR3 region: CASSKALRETQYF. In DNA, the CDR3 is TGCGCCAGCAGCAAAGCCCTGAGGGAGACCCAGTACTTC.

The chain links TRBV19 to TRBJ1-1; 7 positions agree with TRBD1. The CDR3 is 14 amino acids. Germline V CDR1 and CDR2: LNHDA, SQIVND (reference sequence). V shed 6 bases, J shed 1 base, and the junction held 5 bases outside the gene matches. CDR3 bases: TGTGCCAGTAGGTTCGGGACAGAGAACACTGAAGCTTTCTTT. It is translated as CASRFGTENTEAFF. The full variable domain, in which reference TRBV19 and TRBJ1-1 provide the parts outside the CDR3, is DGGITQSPKYLFRKEGQNVTLSCEQNLNHDAMYWYRQDPGQGLRLIYYSQIVNDFQKGDIAEGYSVSREKKESFPLTVTSAQKNPTAFYLCASRFGTENTEAFFGQGTRLTVV.

This rearrangement joins TRBV11-2 to TRBJ2-7; D is possibly TRBD1 (5 bases). CDR3 size: 12 residues. Germline V gives CDR1 SGHAT, CDR2 FQNNGV. V was shortened by 2 bases and J by 3 bases, with 5 bases between the two germline ends. The CDR3 loop is CASSLQGYEQYF. CDR3 DNA sequence: TGTGCCAGCAGCTTACAGGGCTACGAGCAGTACTTC.

The chain has TRBV4-3 and TRBJ1-4, with 9 bases fitting TRBD1. Germline V gene sequence: CDR1 LGHNA, CDR2 YSLEER. With 3 bases clipped from V and 2 bases from J, the junction kept 10 bases outside the gene matches. CDR3 size: 18 residues. The CDR3 sequence: CASSQSRGQGGTNEKLFF. The CDR3 region has the DNA TGCGCCAGCAGCCAGAGTAGGGGACAGGGTGGGACTAATGAAAAACTGTTTTTT.

The chain links TRBV7-3 to TRBJ2-2; a weak D match, TRBD2 (5 bases). V lost 4 bases and J lost 2, with 14 bases in between. The CDR3 runs to 16 residues. The germline gives CDR1 SGHTA, CDR2 FQGTGA. The CDR3 region has the DNA TGTGCCAGCAGCTCTTCCGGGAACCCTAACACCGGGGAGCTGTTTTTT. This translates into CASSSSGNPNTGELFF.

The chain is built from TRBV9 and TRBJ2-1, with 10 bases matching TRBD2. V lost 0 bases, J lost 0 bases, and 9 bases stayed unmatched. The CDR3 is made up of 19 amino acids. Germline lookup yields CDR1 SGDLS and CDR2 YYNGEE. DNA of the CDR3: TGTGCCAGCAGCGTAGGCGGTAGCGGGGGGCGAAGCTCCTACAATGAGCAGTTCTTC. It yields the protein CASSVGGSGGRSSYNEQFF.

The chain employs TRBV30 and TRBJ1-2; no firm D call. This CDR3 comprises 12 residues. V was clipped by 4 bases and J by 8 bases, with 14 bases between them. Germline CDR1 reads GTSNPN; CDR2 reads SVGIG (reference sequence). CDR3 bases: TGTGCCTGGACCCTTCCCTTGAGCGGCTACACCTTC. It specifies CAWTLPLSGYTF. The full variable domain, in which reference TRBV30 and TRBJ1-2 provide the parts outside the CDR3, is SQTIHQWPATLVQPVGSPLSLECTVEGTSNPNLYWYRQAAGRGLQLLFYSVGIGQISSEVPQNLSASRPQDRQFILSSKKLLLSDSGFYLCAWTLPLSGYTFGSGTRLTVV.

The V gene is TRBV5-6, the J gene TRBJ2-1; 7 bases agree with TRBD1. V shed 3 bases, J shed 4 bases, and the junction held 7 bases outside the gene matches. Germline CDR1 SGHDT, CDR2 YYEEEE. The CDR3 totals 15 residues. The CDR3 DNA reads as TGTGCCAGCAGCTCGGGACAGCCCCCATACAATGAGCAGTTCTTC. Translating gives CASSSGQPPYNEQFF.

The chain recombines TRBV7-3 with TRBJ1-1; 10 nucleotides line up with TRBD1. The length of the CDR3 is 15 residues. CDR1 is SGHTA and CDR2 is FQGTGA in the germline V gene. J was trimmed by 5 bases and V by 4 bases; bases with no gene match: 7. The CDR3 spells CASSSNPGQGTEAFF. DNA of the CDR3: TGTGCCAGCAGCTCCAACCCGGGACAGGGGACTGAAGCTTTCTTT.

The chain links TRBV27 to TRBJ1-4; 8 nucleotides line up with TRBD1. The CDR3 is 16 residues long. Looked up from germline, CDR1 is MNHEY and CDR2 is SMNVEV (reference sequence). With V trimmed by 6 bases and J by 5 bases, 11 bases remained unmatched. CDR3 in amino acids: CASRPQGALPNEKLFF. In nucleotides, the CDR3 is TGTGCCAGCAGACCGCAGGGGGCCCTCCCGAATGAAAAACTGTTTTTT.

The CDR3, as DNA: TGTGCCAGCAGCTTGTACCGGGGGGCCACCTATCAGCCCCAGCATTTT. Translating gives CASSLYRGATYQPQHF. The V call is TRBV5-6, the J call TRBJ1-5; D might be TRBD1 (6 bases). Germline V gene data show CDR1 as SGHDT and CDR2 as YYEEEE. This CDR3 spans 16 amino acids. Trimming removed 1 base from V and 5 bases from J, with 16 bases in between. Complete variable domain (other parts from reference TRBV5-6 and TRBJ1-5): DAGVTQSPTHLIKTRGQQVTLRCSPKSGHDTVSWYQQALGQGPQFIFQYYEEEERQRGNFPDRFSGHQFPNYSSELNVNALLLGDSALYLCASSLYRGATYQPQHFGDGTRLSIL.

This chain connects TRBV7-3 to TRBJ2-2; D is uncertain. The V gene lost 5 bases and the J gene lost 7 bases, with 11 bases spanning the gap. The CDR3 runs 13 residues. Germline assignment: CDR1 SGHTA and CDR2 FQGTGA. CDR3 in DNA: TGTGCCAGCAGCACCCATCTAAACGGGGAGCTGTTTTTT. This sequence encodes CASSTHLNGELFF.

The chain couples TRBV4-3 to TRBJ1-6; D is perhaps TRBD1 (5 bases). Germline CDR1 is LGHNA and CDR2 is YSLEER. V lost 4 bases to trimming and J lost 5 bases, with 15 bases between them. The CDR3 has 16 amino acids. The chain's CDR3 is CASSPYQGADNSPLHF. The DNA of the CDR3 is TGCGCCAGCAGCCCGTACCAAGGGGCGGATAATTCACCCCTCCACTTT.